Listed here are 20 T cell receptor beta chains from one sample, sequenced in a study of cytotoxic CD8 clonotypes in ibrutinib-treated CLL. Using immunoSEQ multiplex PCR, the repertoire was profiled, and TCRdb retains in-frame clones only, with some absent. The table includes about 40,000 clones, just over 70% detected once. Sample: PBMCs, taken at disease progression, from a patient treated with ibrutinib. These receptors were obtained from a human donor with chronic lymphocytic leukemia.

V gene TRBV4-1 combines with J gene TRBJ2-1, with TRBD2 as a possible D gene (6 bases). Germline loops: CDR1 MGHRA, CDR2 YSYEKL. The CDR3 is made up of 15 amino acids. V was clipped by 6 bases and J by 0 bases, with 12 bases between them. CDR3 protein: CASRGTGSSYNEQFF. The CDR3 DNA follows: TGCGCCAGCAGGGGTACCGGGAGCTCCTACAATGAGCAGTTCTTC.

This clone was observed a few times. The chain uses TRBV5-8 and TRBJ1-6; D is possibly TRBD1 (6 bases). CDR1 is SGHTS, CDR2 YDEGEE, per germline. The ends were cut back, 3 bases at V and 6 bases at J, with 19 bases in the middle. The CDR3 is made up of 17 amino acids. The CDR3 reads CASSSHWDTLLNSPLHF. The CDR3 nucleotides read TGTGCCAGCAGCTCCCACTGGGACACCCTTCTTAATTCACCCCTCCACTTT.

V usage is TRBV28 and J usage is TRBJ2-3, with D possibly being TRBD1 (5 bases). Trimming pared 6 bases from V and 2 bases from J, leaving 12 bases between. CDR1 and CDR2 (germline): MDHEN, SYDVKM. This CDR3 spans 14 amino acids. The CDR3 DNA follows: TGTGCCAGCAGAAAGGGGCACTACACAGATACGCAGTATTTT. As protein: CASRKGHYTDTQYF.

The chain carries TRBV18 and TRBJ2-2; TRBD2 aligns across 7 bases. CDR3 length equals 14 residues. The V gene's germline CDR1 is KGHSH and CDR2 LQKENI. The V and J ends lost 3 bases and 5 bases, in that order; junction bases with no gene match: 3. The CDR3: CASSPQGGTGELFF. The CDR3 DNA reads as TGTGCCAGCTCACCCCAGGGAGGGACCGGGGAGCTGTTTTTT.

This clone was seen just once. The chain recombines TRBV6-5 with TRBJ1-1; no firm D call. Looked up from germline, CDR1 is MNHEY and CDR2 is SVGAGI. The CDR3 runs 12 residues. The V gene lost 5 bases and the J gene lost 8 bases, with 12 bases spanning the gap. CDR3 sequence reads: CASSTRLAEAFF. The CDR3 region has the DNA TGTGCCAGCAGTACCCGTCTGGCGGAAGCTTTCTTT.

V and J are TRBV29-1 and TRBJ2-7; the match to TRBD1 covers 7 bases. The CDR3 contains 13 residues. The V gene end was trimmed by 4 bases and the J gene end by 2 bases; junction bases not matched to a gene: 5. Germline V gene lookup returns CDR1 SQVTM and CDR2 ANQGSEA. CDR3 nucleotide sequence: TGCAGCGTTGCCCAGGGACAGCCCTACGAGCAGTACTTC. As protein: CSVAQGQPYEQYF.

The V call is TRBV5-1, the J call TRBJ2-7; the D gene is possibly TRBD2 (5 bases). This CDR3 has 16 residues. Germline values: CDR1 SGHRS, CDR2 YFSETQ. Trimming shortened V by 4 bases and J by 0 bases, and 17 bases separated the two germline ends. CDR3 sequence reads: CASSLGSGLFSYEQYF. The CDR3 DNA follows: TGCGCCAGCAGCCTTGGGAGCGGCCTCTTCTCCTACGAGCAGTACTTC.

The chain uses TRBV5-1 and TRBJ1-1, with a possible D match to TRBD1 (6 bases). Trimming shortened V by 5 bases and J by 1 base, and 15 bases separated the two germline ends. Germline CDR1 is SGHRS and CDR2 is YFSETQ. The CDR3 has 15 residues. In DNA form, the CDR3 reads TGCGCCAGCAGAGAGAGACAGGACCCGAACACTGAAGCTTTCTTT. This encodes CASRERQDPNTEAFF.

A few counts support this clone. The chain has TRBV10-1 and TRBJ2-7; 10 nucleotides agree with TRBD1. The length of the CDR3 is 15 residues. V lost 4 bases, J lost 2 bases, and 5 bases stayed unmatched. The germline CDR1 and CDR2 sequences are WNHNN and SYGVQD (reference sequence). The CDR3 sequence: CASSGGTGVPYEQYF. The CDR3 DNA reads as TGCGCCAGCAGTGGAGGGACAGGGGTCCCCTACGAGCAGTACTTC.

V usage is TRBV19 and J usage is TRBJ1-6; 7 nucleotides align to TRBD1. Germline CDR1 is LNHDA and CDR2 is SQIVND (reference sequence). The CDR3 contains 15 residues. The V segment lost 5 bases and the J segment 8 bases; nucleotides outside the gene matches: 9. CDR3 DNA sequence: TGTGCCAGTAGTCCTCAGGGGGTTGTATATTCACCCCTCCACTTT. Translating gives CASSPQGVVYSPLHF.

V usage is TRBV2 and J usage is TRBJ1-1, with D hard to call. From germline, CDR1 is SNHLY and CDR2 FYNNEI. Trimming removed 8 bases at V and 5 bases at J, with 12 bases between. The CDR3 extends over 12 amino acids. The DNA for the CDR3 is TGTGCCAGCTACCTCTCGGGAACTGAAGCTTTCTTT. Translating gives CASYLSGTEAFF. Full variable domain (outside the CDR3, taken from reference TRBV2 and TRBJ1-1): EPEVTQTPSHQVTQMGQEVILRCVPISNHLYFYWYRQILGQKVEFLVSFYNNEISEKSEIFDDQFSVERPDGSNFTLKIRSTKLEDSAMYFCASYLSGTEAFFGQGTRLTVV.

CDR3 in DNA: TGCGCCAGCAGCTTCGAGGTTAGCGGGAGGGCCCACACCGGGGAGCTGTTTTTT. Translated, it gives CASSFEVSGRAHTGELFF. The chain combines TRBV5-1 with TRBJ2-2; 11 nucleotides agree with TRBD2. V lost 2 bases, J lost 3 bases, and 9 bases stayed unmatched. The CDR3 extends over 18 amino acids. The germline V gene encodes CDR1 SGHRS and CDR2 YFSETQ.

The V call is TRBV4-1, the J call TRBJ2-1, with D possibly being TRBD1 or TRBD2 (5 bases each). This CDR3 region has 17 residues. With 0 bases removed from V and 2 bases from J, the gap between germline ends came to 14 bases. Germline V gives CDR1 MGHRA, CDR2 YSYEKL. The CDR3 spells CASSQDREGSPYNEQFF. Written as DNA, the CDR3 is TGCGCCAGCAGCCAAGATCGAGAGGGGTCCCCCTACAATGAGCAGTTCTTC.

The chain joins TRBV28 to TRBJ1-2; maybe TRBD1 (5 bases). This CDR3 contains 11 residues. The V gene's germline CDR1 is MDHEN and CDR2 SYDVKM. V was pared by 6 bases and J by 4 bases, with 6 bases between. The CDR3 region has the DNA TGTGCCAGCAGCGGGGGCTATGGCTACACCTTC. Its translation is CASSGGYGYTF.

The chain combines TRBV10-1 with TRBJ2-5; D unresolved. The germline V gene has CDR1 WNHNN and CDR2 SYGVQD (reference sequence). Deletions cut 6 bases from V and 5 bases from J, with 16 bases between. The CDR3 is made up of 14 amino acids. CDR3 in amino acids: CASSPSSSRETQYF. DNA of the CDR3: TGCGCCAGCAGCCCGAGCAGTTCGCGGGAGACCCAGTACTTC.

The chain joins TRBV7-9 to TRBJ1-2; possibly TRBD1 for D (5 bases). Trimming removed 1 base at V and 2 bases at J, with 11 bases between. Germline V gene sequence: CDR1 SEHNR, CDR2 FQNEAQ (reference sequence). This CDR3 is built from 15 residues. The CDR3 bases are TGTGCCAGCAGCTTAGAGGGACCTGGGAACTATGGCTACACCTTC. It specifies CASSLEGPGNYGYTF.

The V and J genes are TRBV5-1 and TRBJ1-2; no definite D call. This CDR3 has 15 amino acids. Germline V gene lookup returns CDR1 SGHRS and CDR2 YFSETQ. The V end lost 0 bases, the J end lost 0 bases, and 9 bases lay between the germline ends. CDR3 nucleotide sequence: TGCGCCAGCAGCTTGGAACTGGGAGCTAACTATGGCTACACCTTC. Protein: CASSLELGANYGYTF. The full variable domain, with the rest looked up from reference TRBV5-1 and TRBJ1-2, is KAGVTQTPRYLIKTRGQQVTLSCSPISGHRSVSWYQQTPGQGLQFLFEYFSETQRNKGNFPGRFSGRQFSNSRSEMNVSTLELGDSALYLCASSLELGANYGYTFGSGTRLTVV.

The CDR3 nucleotides are TGTGCCAGCAGCTTGTCAGGGGTTGTAGATACGCAGTATTTT. This encodes CASSLSGVVDTQYF. The rearrangement links TRBV7-6 to TRBJ2-3; a weak D match, TRBD1 (6 bases). The V and J ends lost 3 bases and 5 bases respectively, with 12 bases between them. Germline V gene lookup returns CDR1 SGHVS and CDR2 FNYEAQ. This CDR3 has 14 residues. Combining the CDR3 with reference TRBV7-6 and TRBJ2-3 gives the whole variable domain GAGVSQSPRYKVTKRGQDVALRCDPISGHVSLYWYRQALGQGPEFLTYFNYEAQQDKSGLPNDRFSAERPEGSISTLTIQRTEQRDSAMYRCASSLSGVVDTQYFGPGTRLTVL.

J is TRBJ2-2 and V is TRBV4-1; 10 nucleotides line up with TRBD2. Germline lookup yields CDR1 MGHRA and CDR2 YSYEKL. This CDR3 is 18 amino acids long. V shed 4 bases, J shed 3 bases, and the junction held 11 bases outside the gene matches. CDR3 sequence: CASSRVLAGVFDTGELFF. CDR3 DNA sequence: TGCGCCAGCAGCCGAGTCCTAGCGGGAGTTTTTGACACCGGGGAGCTGTTTTTT.

The chain recombines TRBV7-8 with TRBJ2-3; D is unclear. V was cut by 1 base and J by 3 bases, with 11 bases left in between. Germline V gene lookup returns CDR1 SGHVS and CDR2 FQNEAQ. This CDR3 has 15 residues. The CDR3 DNA reads TGTGCCAGCAGCTTAGTTCCGGTCGCGACAGATACGCAGTATTTT. It encodes CASSLVPVATDTQYF. The full variable domain, rest sourced from reference TRBV7-8 and TRBJ2-3, is GAGVSQSPRYKVAKRGQDVALRCDPISGHVSLFWYQQALGQGPEFLTYFQNEAQLDKSGLPSDRFFAERPEGSVSTLKIQRTQQEDSAVYLCASSLVPVATDTQYFGPGTRLTVL.